The 28 T cell receptor beta chains reported below all come from one sample, sequenced in a study of T cells in Graves' hyperthyroidism and ophthalmopathy. The TCR beta CDR3 regions underwent amplification using RNA transcripts as the source. HTBI primers drove first-round RT-PCR of the TCR CDR3. TCRdb reprocessed the multiplex PCR reads with MiXCR, giving one entry per CDR3 protein. The data contain roughly 740,000 distinct CDR3 sequences, about 17% of them singletons. Sequencing was carried out using blood. Every receptor here comes from a man aged 18 to 35 with Graves' hyperthyroidism.

This chain uses TRBV12-3 or TRBV12-4 with TRBJ1-4; 7 bases agree with TRBD1. The CDR3 is made up of 13 amino acids. V was clipped by 6 bases and J by 8 bases; unmatched bases: 6. CDR3 sequence (DNA): TGTGCCAGCAGAGCGACAGGGCACGAAAAACTGTTTTTT. This encodes CASRATGHEKLFF.

The chain carries TRBV4-3 and TRBJ2-3, with D perhaps matching TRBD2 (5 bases). Between the trimmed V and J ends, which lost 4 bases and 5 bases, there was a span of 10 bases. The CDR3 totals 13 residues. Germline CDR1 reads LGHNA; CDR2 reads YSLEER. The CDR3 coding sequence is TGCGCCAGCAGCCGCGCGAGCGGAGATACGCAGTATTTT. It encodes CASSRASGDTQYF.

In this sample, this clonotype turned up many times. The chain has TRBV12-3 or TRBV12-4 and TRBJ2-1; unclear D gene. CDR3 length equals 15 residues. V lost 4 bases to trimming and J lost 0 bases, with 10 bases between them. CDR3 region: CASSSGANSYNEQFF. CDR3 sequence (DNA): TGTGCCAGCAGTTCTGGCGCTAACTCCTACAATGAGCAGTTCTTC.

This clonotype was observed at least ten times. The gene calls are TRBV27 and TRBJ2-7; 9 positions agree with TRBD2. J gave up 2 bases and V 6 bases, and 8 bases lay outside the gene matches. In germline, CDR1 is MNHEY, CDR2 SMNVEV (reference sequence). There are 15 residues in the CDR3. The CDR3 DNA reads as TGTGCCAGCAGCCGTACTAGCGGGTGGACCTACGAGCAGTACTTC. It is translated as CASSRTSGWTYEQYF.

The table lists this clonotype with a few counts. The genes are TRBV7-9 and TRBJ2-1; 14 positions agree with TRBD2. This CDR3 has 16 residues. CDR1 and CDR2 (germline): SEHNR, FQNEAQ (reference sequence). The trim removed 8 bases at V and 4 bases at J, leaving 7 bases unmatched. The CDR3 sequence is CASWGTSGSPYNEQFF. CDR3 DNA: TGTGCCAGCTGGGGGACTAGCGGGAGTCCGTACAATGAGCAGTTCTTC.

On this clonotype: A much larger clone is a single base away; this may be a read error. The CDR3 spells CASSLGSDTDHYEQFF. CDR3 DNA sequence: TGTGCCAGCAGCTTAGGTTCGGACACTGACCACTACGAGCAGTTCTTC. V gene TRBV7-6 combines with J gene TRBJ2-7; weak D call: TRBD1 (5 bases). The end of the DNA aligns better with TRBJ2-1, so the J call may be wrong. The CDR3 covers 16 residues. Germline V lookup: CDR1 SGHVS, CDR2 FNYEAQ.

This clonotype has only a few counts. V is TRBV6-2 or TRBV6-3 and J is TRBJ1-1; TRBD1 agrees at 7 bases. Unmatched junction bases numbered 17, after V lost 7 bases and J lost 0 bases. CDR1 is MNHEY, CDR2 SVGEGT, per germline. There are 18 residues in the CDR3. Here the CDR3 reads CASTTGIIPAIMNTEAFF. CDR3 DNA: TGTGCCAGCACGACAGGGATCATTCCTGCAATTATGAACACTGAAGCTTTCTTT.

V usage is TRBV20-1 and J usage is TRBJ2-1; 8 positions match TRBD2. The germline gives CDR1 DFQATT, CDR2 SNEGSKA (reference sequence). The V segment lost 1 base and the J segment 8 bases; nucleotides outside the gene matches: 7. The CDR3 runs to 14 residues. This CDR3 reads CSARGSGSFYEQFF. CDR3 nucleotide sequence: TGCAGTGCTAGAGGCAGCGGGAGTTTTTATGAGCAGTTCTTC.

This clonotype appeared a few times. The genes are TRBV20-1 and TRBJ1-6; no firm D call. The CDR3 is made up of 15 amino acids. Deletions cut 0 bases from V and 10 bases from J, with 16 bases between. Germline CDR1 reads DFQATT; CDR2 reads SNEGSKA (reference sequence). The chain's CDR3 is CSARDSGPLGSPLHF. CDR3 DNA sequence: TGCAGTGCTAGAGATTCTGGCCCATTGGGATCACCCCTCCACTTT.

The V and J genes are TRBV2 and TRBJ2-2; D is perhaps TRBD2 (7 bases). Germline CDR1 SNHLY, CDR2 FYNNEI. The CDR3 has 14 amino acids. With 8 bases removed from V and 1 base from J, the gap between germline ends came to 11 bases. The CDR3 region has the DNA TGTGCCAGCGTAAGGGGGGGGAACACCGGGGAGCTGTTTTTT. It codes for CASVRGGNTGELFF.

This clonotype was recorded many times. The chain carries TRBV11-3 and TRBJ2-5; TRBD1 matches at 8 bases. Germline V lookup: CDR1 SGHNT, CDR2 YENEEA. CDR3 length: 15 amino acids. With V trimmed by 1 base and J by 7 bases, 8 bases remained unmatched. The CDR3 DNA reads TGTGCCAGCAGCTTAGGGACAGGGCCATCAAGGACCCAGTACTTC. It yields the protein CASSLGTGPSRTQYF.

This clonotype was recorded many times. The V gene is TRBV30, the J gene TRBJ2-7, with D unresolved. Per germline, CDR1 GTSNPN and CDR2 SVGIG (reference sequence). V was shortened by 4 bases and J by 2 bases, with 9 bases between the two germline ends. This CDR3 spans 12 amino acids. The CDR3 sequence is CAWTSSAYEQYF. The DNA for the CDR3 is TGTGCCTGGACATCGAGCGCCTACGAGCAGTACTTC.

This clonotype was detected many times. This chain connects TRBV5-4 to TRBJ2-1; 10 bases map to TRBD2. The CDR3 spans 15 residues. Trimming at V came to 5 bases and at J to 5 bases, leaving 7 bases not matched to a gene. Germline V gives CDR1 SGHNT, CDR2 YYREEE (reference sequence). Written as DNA, the CDR3 is TGTGCCAGCAGTAGCAAGACTAGCGGGCACAATGAGCAGTTCTTC. It codes for CASSSKTSGHNEQFF.

This clonotype was seen ten or more times. This chain links TRBV20-1 with TRBJ2-3; 10 nucleotides match TRBD2. From germline, CDR1 is DFQATT and CDR2 SNEGSKA (reference sequence). The CDR3 has 14 amino acids. V lost 2 bases to trimming and J lost 6 bases; unmatched junction nucleotides: 5. The CDR3 DNA reads TGCAGTGCTAGACTAGCGGGAGAATGGGATACGCAGTATTTT. Amino acids: CSARLAGEWDTQYF.

This clonotype was seen at least ten times. J is TRBJ2-7 and V is TRBV6-1; D is undetermined. There are 13 residues in the CDR3. CDR1 and CDR2 (germline): MNHNS, SASEGT. Trimming removed 6 bases at V and 2 bases at J, with 11 bases between. CDR3 region: CASSSGRTYEQYF. DNA for the CDR3: TGTGCCAGCAGCTCCGGACGGACCTACGAGCAGTACTTC.

The sample holds one count of this clonotype. Just one base apart from a much larger clone, this may be a read error. The V and J genes are TRBV3-1 and TRBJ2-7, with 9 bases matching TRBD1. This CDR3 region has 14 residues. V trimming: 4 bases; J trimming: 0 bases; junction bases outside the gene matches: 1. The germline V gene encodes CDR1 LGHDT and CDR2 YNNKEL (reference sequence). The chain's CDR3 is CASSRTGDSYEQYF. The CDR3 region has the DNA TGTGCCAGCAGCCGGACAGGGGACTCCTACGAGCAGTACTTC.

V usage is TRBV20-1 and J usage is TRBJ1-2; 9 bases agree with TRBD1. CDR3 length: 15 residues. V shed 0 bases, J shed 1 base, and the junction held 3 bases outside the gene matches. Germline CDR1 and CDR2: DFQATT and SNEGSKA (reference sequence). The CDR3 is CSARDQGQGNYGYTF. Written as DNA, the CDR3 is TGCAGTGCTAGAGATCAGGGACAGGGTAACTATGGCTACACCTTC.

The genes are TRBV20-1 and TRBJ2-3; D possibly corresponds to TRBD2 (6 bases). This CDR3 has 14 amino acids. The ends were cut back, 5 bases at V and 2 bases at J, with 14 bases in the middle. CDR1 and CDR2 from the germline V gene are DFQATT and SNEGSKA (reference sequence). The CDR3 sequence is CSAGGLKNTDTQYF. CDR3 sequence (DNA): TGCAGTGCTGGGGGACTGAAAAACACAGATACGCAGTATTTT.

This clonotype has a count of ten or more. The V and J genes are TRBV7-3 and TRBJ2-3; a weak D match, TRBD1 (5 bases). The CDR3 runs 15 residues. The germline V gene encodes CDR1 SGHTA and CDR2 FQGTGA. Trimming left V 5 bases short and J 0 bases short, with 12 bases between. CDR3 sequence reads: CASSQGGTSTDTQYF. The CDR3, as DNA: TGTGCCAGCAGCCAGGGCGGCACTAGCACAGATACGCAGTATTTT.

The chain employs TRBV4-1 and TRBJ2-3; D not certain. Germline V lookup: CDR1 MGHRA, CDR2 YSYEKL. The ends were cut back, 4 bases at V and 4 bases at J, with 15 bases in the middle. The CDR3 spans 15 residues. The DNA of the CDR3 is TGCGCCAGCAGCCCGACGGAAGGGTGGGCAGATACGCAGTATTTT. Translating gives CASSPTEGWADTQYF.

In its sample, this clonotype was seen many times. The chain recombines TRBV6-5 with TRBJ2-7, with 8 positions matching TRBD1. Germline trimming cut 2 bases from V and 6 bases from J; bases unmatched to any gene: 15. CDR1 MNHEY and CDR2 SVGAGI come from the germline V gene. This CDR3 has 17 residues. The CDR3 nucleotides read TGTGCCAGCAGTTACGACACGGGACAGGCCGTTAGGGGCGAGCAGTACTTC. The encoded protein is CASSYDTGQAVRGEQYF.

This clonotype was seen only a few times. The chain combines TRBV9 with TRBJ2-7; D tentatively fits TRBD1 or TRBD2 (5 bases each). Germline lookup yields CDR1 SGDLS and CDR2 YYNGEE. Trimming stripped 0 bases from V and 5 bases from J, with 9 bases between. The CDR3 has 13 residues. DNA of the CDR3: TGTGCCAGCAGCGTAGGGGGACGTAACGAGCAGTACTTC. Amino acid sequence: CASSVGGRNEQYF.

Many counts were recorded for this clonotype. V usage is TRBV7-2 and J usage is TRBJ1-2; no clear D gene. Germline assignment: CDR1 SGHTA and CDR2 FQGNSA. The CDR3 is 17 amino acids. Trimming pared 1 base from V and 2 bases from J, leaving 17 bases between. CDR3 bases: TGTGCCAGCAGCTTAGTTTGGGCGAGCCAGCGCAACTATGGCTACACCTTC. Encoded protein: CASSLVWASQRNYGYTF.

This chain joins TRBV6-2 or TRBV6-3 and TRBJ2-2; D might be TRBD1 (6 bases). CDR1 MNHEY and CDR2 SVGEGT come from the germline V gene. The CDR3 is made up of 15 amino acids. Trimming removed 5 bases from V and 4 bases from J, with 14 bases in between. CDR3 loop: CASSTYDRITGELFF. Here the CDR3 DNA reads TGTGCCAGCAGTACCTACGACAGGATCACCGGGGAGCTGTTTTTT.

This clonotype showed up just a few times. The chain carries TRBV2 and TRBJ2-2; D perhaps matches TRBD2 (5 bases). The germline gives CDR1 SNHLY, CDR2 FYNNEI. V was clipped by 7 bases and J by 6 bases, with 15 bases between them. The CDR3 length is 14 residues. CDR3: CASTPSGSPGELFF. DNA for the CDR3: TGTGCCAGCACCCCTTCTGGGAGTCCCGGGGAGCTGTTTTTT. The full variable domain, its missing parts supplied by reference TRBV2 and TRBJ2-2, is EPEVTQTPSHQVTQMGQEVILRCVPISNHLYFYWYRQILGQKVEFLVSFYNNEISEKSEIFDDQFSVERPDGSNFTLKIRSTKLEDSAMYFCASTPSGSPGELFFGEGSRLTVL.

The sample holds a few counts of this clonotype. The chain is built from TRBV20-1 and TRBJ1-2; D remains ambiguous. The CDR3 is 10 amino acids. V gave up 3 bases and J gave up 8 bases, with 7 bases separating them. Germline V gives CDR1 DFQATT, CDR2 SNEGSKA (reference sequence). As DNA, the CDR3 is TGCAGTGCTAGTTTAGAAGGCTACACCTTC. Amino acids: CSASLEGYTF.

This clonotype was counted a few times. This rearrangement joins TRBV20-1 to TRBJ2-1; 14 bases match TRBD2. The V gene end was trimmed by 7 bases and the J gene end by 10 bases; junction bases not matched to a gene: 3. Germline V gives CDR1 DFQATT, CDR2 SNEGSKA (reference sequence). The CDR3 spans 12 residues. The CDR3 protein is CSVTSGRVEQFF. The CDR3 bases are TGCAGTGTGACTAGCGGGAGGGTAGAGCAGTTCTTC.

This chain joins TRBV24-1 and TRBJ2-2, with 9 bases matching TRBD1. Looked up from germline, CDR1 is KGHDR and CDR2 is SFDVKD. CDR3 length equals 16 residues. V was clipped by 10 bases and J by 1 base; unmatched bases: 9. This chain's CDR3 is CATEKQGAKNTGELFF. As DNA, the CDR3 is TGTGCCACGGAGAAACAGGGGGCTAAGAACACCGGGGAGCTGTTTTTT.